Listed here are 25 T cell receptor beta chains from one sample, sequenced in a study. TCRdb re-called the 5' RACE reads with MiXCR, one entry per CDR3 protein. The data show 55,000 or so distinct CDR3 sequences, around 21% seen once. The sorted Tregs were CD4+CD25+CD127-/low cells. The sequenced sample consisted of tumor-infiltrating Tregs sorted from the breast tumor. These receptors were obtained from a female donor with breast cancer.

Note on this clonotype: A much larger clone is a single base away; this may be a read error. The CDR3 bases are TGTGCCAGCAAGCCAGTGGTCTTACAAGAGACCCAGTACTTC. This gives the protein CASKPVVLQETQYF. V usage is TRBV6-5 and J usage is TRBJ2-5; unclear D gene. V was pared by 7 bases and J by 2 bases, with 14 bases between. CDR3 size: 14 residues. CDR1 MNHEY and CDR2 SVGAGI come from the germline V gene.

Remarks on this clonotype: This may stem from a read error, because a much larger clone lies one nucleotide away. J is TRBJ2-1 and V is TRBV7-9; TRBD2 might be the D (6 bases). In germline, CDR1 is SEHNR, CDR2 FQNEAQ (reference sequence). The CDR3 loop spans 17 amino acids. CDR3 DNA: TGTGCCAGCAGCTTAGGCTTGGGTAGCGGATCCTACAATGAGCAGTTATTC. This translates into CASSLGLGSGSYNEQLF.

This clonotype came up many times. This chain joins TRBV4-1 and TRBJ2-5; D uncertain. CDR1 is MGHRA and CDR2 is YSYEKL in the germline V gene. This CDR3 spans 13 amino acids. Trimming left V 0 bases short and J 5 bases short, with 7 bases between. CDR3 nucleotide sequence: TGCGCCAGCAGCCAAGATCGATGGGAGACCCAGTACTTC. It codes for CASSQDRWETQYF.

This clonotype was seen only a few times. A much bigger clone sits one base away, suggesting this may be a read error. V gene TRBV20-1 combines with J gene TRBJ1-1, with 11 bases that match TRBD1. The germline V gene has CDR1 DFQATT and CDR2 SNEGSKA (reference sequence). This CDR3 region has 16 residues. The trim removed 3 bases at V and 2 bases at J, leaving 8 bases unmatched. CDR3 sequence (DNA): TGCAGTGCTAGGGCGGGGGGGACAGGGGGTAACACTGAAGCTTTCTTT. The encoded protein is CSARAGGTGGNTEAFF.

The chain has TRBV6-5 and TRBJ2-4, with D tentatively TRBD1 (6 bases). V lost 4 bases, J lost 0 bases, and 16 bases lay in between. Germline-derived CDR1 and CDR2 are MNHEY and SVGAGI. The CDR3 is made up of 17 amino acids. The CDR3 nucleotides read TGTGCCAGCAGTTCCTCAGGGGTTGTCATAGCCAAAAACATTCAGTACTTC. Its protein product is CASSSSGVVIAKNIQYF.

This clonotype was observed a few times. The rearrangement joins TRBV21-1 to TRBJ2-1. TRBV21-1 is a pseudogene. There are 11 residues in the CDR3. The CDR3 bases are TGTGCCAGCAGCGAACAAAGTGAGCAGTTCTTC. Its protein is CASSEQSEQFF.

A few counts support this clonotype. This sequence joins TRBV25-1 and TRBJ1-1, with 8 bases identical to TRBD1. The V gene's germline CDR1 is MGHDK and CDR2 SYGVNS. J was trimmed by 0 bases and V by 4 bases; bases with no gene match: 4. The CDR3 loop spans 15 amino acids. As DNA, the CDR3 is TGTGCCAGCAGTGGGACAGGGTTCATGAACACTGAAGCTTTCTTT. Translated, it gives CASSGTGFMNTEAFF.

This clonotype was observed many times. This chain links TRBV20-1 with TRBJ2-7, with 8 nucleotides matching TRBD2. This CDR3 comprises 13 residues. CDR1 and CDR2 from the germline V gene are DFQATT and SNEGSKA (reference sequence). V was clipped by 6 bases and J by 5 bases; unmatched bases: 9. The CDR3, as DNA: TGCAGTGCCCCGACGGGGGGGAACGACGAGCAGTACTTC. It yields the protein CSAPTGGNDEQYF.

This clonotype was observed many times. This CDR3 is CASSFGGAGEQYF. The CDR3 DNA follows: TGTGCCAGCAGCTTTGGCGGGGCGGGAGAGCAGTACTTC. V and J are TRBV5-5 and TRBJ2-7, with D possibly matching TRBD2 (6 bases). The V and J ends lost 2 bases and 7 bases respectively, with 13 bases between them. The CDR3 is 13 residues long. In germline, CDR1 is SGHKS, CDR2 YYEKEE (reference sequence). The variable domain in full, with the rest retrieved from reference TRBV5-5 and TRBJ2-7, is DAGVTQSPTHLIKTRGQQVTLRCSPISGHKSVSWYQQVLGQGPQFIFQYYEKEERGRGNFPDRFSARQFPNYSSELNVNALLLGDSALYLCASSFGGAGEQYFGPGTRLTVT.

About this clonotype itself: A much bigger clone sits one base away, suggesting this may be a read error. CDR3 amino acids: CASSYSGGGTKEKLFF. CDR3 DNA: TGCGCCAGCAGCTACTCAGGAGGAGGAACTAAGGAAAAACTGTTTTTT. The rearrangement links TRBV4-1 to TRBJ1-4; D is ambiguous. This CDR3 contains 16 residues. Germline V gene sequence: CDR1 MGHRA, CDR2 YSYEKL.

This rearrangement joins TRBV5-1 to TRBJ2-3; 7 bases are shared with TRBD1. Germline CDR1 SGHRS, CDR2 YFSETQ. CDR3 size: 15 residues. With V trimmed by 3 bases and J by 2 bases, 6 bases remained unmatched. In DNA, the CDR3 is TGCGCCAGCAGCTGGGGGACAGATTCCACAGATACGCAGTATTTT. Protein sequence: CASSWGTDSTDTQYF.

This chain connects TRBV11-3 to TRBJ2-5; no clear D gene. V gave up 0 bases and J gave up 5 bases, with 10 bases separating them. CDR3 length: 14 residues. Germline values: CDR1 SGHNT, CDR2 YENEEA. The CDR3 nucleotides read TGTGCCAGCAGCTTAGATCTGGGTTGGGAGACCCAGTACTTC. Translated: CASSLDLGWETQYF.

This clonotype has a count of ten or more. Here the CDR3 reads CSVGDGGAQPQHF. The CDR3 DNA follows: TGCAGCGTTGGGGACGGGGGCGCACAGCCCCAGCATTTT. The chain combines TRBV29-1 with TRBJ1-5, with D possibly TRBD1 on 6 matching bases. This CDR3 is built from 13 residues. Trimming stripped 4 bases from V and 7 bases from J, with 14 bases between. The germline V gene has CDR1 SQVTM and CDR2 ANQGSEA.

This clonotype was seen a few times. This chain links TRBV29-1 with TRBJ2-7; D call uncertain. The V gene lost 6 bases and the J gene lost 7 bases, with 16 bases spanning the gap. Germline CDR1 SQVTM, CDR2 ANQGSEA. CDR3 length: 12 residues. The CDR3 sequence: CSVADIVWEQYF. CDR3 in DNA: TGCAGCGTGGCGGATATCGTTTGGGAGCAGTACTTC.

The table lists this clonotype with a few counts. The chain couples TRBV4-2 to TRBJ2-7; D may match TRBD1 or TRBD2 (6 bases each). The ends were cut back, 0 bases at V and 1 base at J, with 13 bases in the middle. This CDR3 is built from 16 residues. CDR1 and CDR2 from the germline V gene are LGHNA and YNFKEQ. The CDR3 DNA reads as TGTGCCAGCAGCCAAGATAGGGGGGCGGTGTCCTACGAGCAGTACTTC. Amino acids: CASSQDRGAVSYEQYF.

This clonotype was counted between two and nine times. V gene TRBV5-6 combines with J gene TRBJ1-2; no firm D call. The V end was cut by 4 bases, the J end by 5 bases, with 18 bases between. The CDR3 is made up of 15 amino acids. Germline values: CDR1 SGHDT, CDR2 YYEEEE. The DNA for the CDR3 is TGTGCCAGCAGCCGCTCTATGGGCTCTTCTTATGGCTACACCTTC. Translated, it gives CASSRSMGSSYGYTF. Filled out from reference TRBV5-6 and TRBJ1-2, the complete variable domain reads DAGVTQSPTHLIKTRGQQVTLRCSPKSGHDTVSWYQQALGQGPQFIFQYYEEEERQRGNFPDRFSGHQFPNYSSELNVNALLLGDSALYLCASSRSMGSSYGYTFGSGTRLTVV.

Here the CDR3 reads CASSLLREKGYEQYF. The CDR3 nucleotides are TGTGCCAGCAGCTTACTTCGGGAGAAGGGCTACGAGCAGTACTTC. This rearrangement joins TRBV7-3 to TRBJ2-7; a weak D match, TRBD2 (6 bases). The CDR3 is 15 residues long. Germline lookup yields CDR1 SGHTA and CDR2 FQGTGA. V was clipped by 2 bases and J by 3 bases, with 14 bases between them.

The gene calls are TRBV12-3 or TRBV12-4 and TRBJ2-4; no reliable D call. V was clipped by 0 bases and J by 4 bases, with 13 bases between them. The CDR3 covers 16 residues. The DNA of the CDR3 is TGTGCCAGCAGTTTAGCGCCAGGCACCCTTAAAAACATTCAGTACTTC. Protein product: CASSLAPGTLKNIQYF.

A few counts support this clonotype. The genes are TRBV7-8 and TRBJ2-5, with D maybe TRBD1 (6 bases). The V end lost 8 bases, the J end lost 0 bases, and 22 bases lay between the germline ends. Per germline, CDR1 SGHVS and CDR2 FQNEAQ. CDR3 length equals 17 residues. CDR3 sequence (DNA): TGTGCCAGCGGTAACAGGGTAGCAGGACCAAACCAAGAGACCCAGTACTTC. It specifies CASGNRVAGPNQETQYF.

The genes are TRBV28 and TRBJ2-1, with D hard to call. This CDR3 has 13 residues. Germline assignment: CDR1 MDHEN and CDR2 SYDVKM. The V end lost 4 bases, the J end lost 6 bases, and 10 bases lay between the germline ends. The CDR3 sequence is CASSWMSSNEQFF. The CDR3 bases are TGTGCCAGCAGTTGGATGAGCAGCAATGAGCAGTTCTTC.

This clonotype was seen a handful of times. J is TRBJ2-7 and V is TRBV19; a possible D gene is TRBD1 (6 bases). CDR3 length: 14 amino acids. Germline CDR1 is LNHDA and CDR2 is SQIVND (reference sequence). V was pared by 3 bases and J by 3 bases, with 12 bases between. The CDR3 protein is CASSIRQENYEQYF. Here the CDR3 DNA reads TGTGCCAGTAGTATCAGACAGGAAAACTACGAGCAGTACTTC.

This clonotype was observed at least ten times. This chain uses TRBV6-6 with TRBJ2-2, with 13 positions matching TRBD2. CDR1 and CDR2 (germline): MNHNY, SVGAGI (reference sequence). This CDR3 region has 17 residues. After removal of 6 bases from V and 4 bases from J, the junction contained 8 bases not matched to a gene. The CDR3 protein is CASSDPGLAGTTGELFF. The CDR3 DNA reads as TGTGCCAGCAGCGACCCGGGACTAGCGGGAACCACCGGGGAGCTGTTTTTT.

The chain recombines TRBV7-9 with TRBJ1-5, with a weak D call TRBD1 (5 bases). The V gene's germline CDR1 is SEHNR and CDR2 FQNEAQ (reference sequence). Trimming took off 6 bases at V and 6 bases at J, with 15 bases between the two ends. The CDR3 has 14 amino acids. Written as DNA, the CDR3 is TGTGCCAGCAGAGACACAGGATCGCCTCAGCCCCAGCATTTT. It specifies CASRDTGSPQPQHF.

For this clonotype: A junction boundary mismatches the germline segment, possibly from a read error. V and J are TRBV7-8 and TRBJ2-2, with D possibly being TRBD2 (6 bases). This CDR3 region has 14 residues. The germline V gene encodes CDR1 SGHVS and CDR2 FQNEAQ. The DNA for the CDR3 is TGTGCCAGCAGCCGGGGGTCAGGGACCGGGGAGCTGTTTTTC. Translation: CASSRGSGTGELFF.

V gene TRBV20-1 combines with J gene TRBJ2-7; TRBD2 might be the D (7 bases). Germline CDR1 and CDR2: DFQATT and SNEGSKA (reference sequence). The CDR3 sequence is 13 residues long. The CDR3 sequence: CSPEGEGLHEQYF. The CDR3 DNA sequence: TGCAGCCCGGAGGGGGAGGGCCTCCACGAGCAGTACTTC.